This T cell receptor beta chain was obtained from a study of PD-L1 blockade in urothelial cancer. Measured with immunoSEQ multiplex PCR; TCRdb has only the in-frame clones, and not every one. The sample records some 22,000 clones, 90% being singletons. The sequence was collected from an older woman with urothelial cancer. The sequencing used PBMCs, collected around atezolizumab (anti-PD-L1) treatment.

CDR3: CASSLERGQETQYF. The CDR3 nucleotides read TGTGCCAGCAGCTTAGAACGGGGGCAAGAGACCCAGTACTTC. The chain joins TRBV7-2 to TRBJ2-5; D is possibly TRBD2 (6 bases). Germline CDR1 SGHTA, CDR2 FQGNSA. The length of the CDR3 is 14 residues. V was clipped by 1 base and J by 2 bases, with 8 bases between them.